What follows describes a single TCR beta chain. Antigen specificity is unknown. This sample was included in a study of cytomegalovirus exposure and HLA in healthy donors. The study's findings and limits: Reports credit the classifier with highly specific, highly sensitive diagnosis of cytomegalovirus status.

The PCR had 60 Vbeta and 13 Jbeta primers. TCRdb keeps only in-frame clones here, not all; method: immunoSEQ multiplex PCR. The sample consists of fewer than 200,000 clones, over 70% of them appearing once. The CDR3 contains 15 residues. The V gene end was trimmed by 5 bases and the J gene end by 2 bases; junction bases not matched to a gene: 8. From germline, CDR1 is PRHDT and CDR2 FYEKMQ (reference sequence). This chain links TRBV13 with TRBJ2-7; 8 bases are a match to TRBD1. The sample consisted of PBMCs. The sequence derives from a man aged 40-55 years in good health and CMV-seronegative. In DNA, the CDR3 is TGTGCCAGCAGCAACTCGGGACAGGTGCCCTACGAGCAGTACTTC. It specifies CASSNSGQVPYEQYF.